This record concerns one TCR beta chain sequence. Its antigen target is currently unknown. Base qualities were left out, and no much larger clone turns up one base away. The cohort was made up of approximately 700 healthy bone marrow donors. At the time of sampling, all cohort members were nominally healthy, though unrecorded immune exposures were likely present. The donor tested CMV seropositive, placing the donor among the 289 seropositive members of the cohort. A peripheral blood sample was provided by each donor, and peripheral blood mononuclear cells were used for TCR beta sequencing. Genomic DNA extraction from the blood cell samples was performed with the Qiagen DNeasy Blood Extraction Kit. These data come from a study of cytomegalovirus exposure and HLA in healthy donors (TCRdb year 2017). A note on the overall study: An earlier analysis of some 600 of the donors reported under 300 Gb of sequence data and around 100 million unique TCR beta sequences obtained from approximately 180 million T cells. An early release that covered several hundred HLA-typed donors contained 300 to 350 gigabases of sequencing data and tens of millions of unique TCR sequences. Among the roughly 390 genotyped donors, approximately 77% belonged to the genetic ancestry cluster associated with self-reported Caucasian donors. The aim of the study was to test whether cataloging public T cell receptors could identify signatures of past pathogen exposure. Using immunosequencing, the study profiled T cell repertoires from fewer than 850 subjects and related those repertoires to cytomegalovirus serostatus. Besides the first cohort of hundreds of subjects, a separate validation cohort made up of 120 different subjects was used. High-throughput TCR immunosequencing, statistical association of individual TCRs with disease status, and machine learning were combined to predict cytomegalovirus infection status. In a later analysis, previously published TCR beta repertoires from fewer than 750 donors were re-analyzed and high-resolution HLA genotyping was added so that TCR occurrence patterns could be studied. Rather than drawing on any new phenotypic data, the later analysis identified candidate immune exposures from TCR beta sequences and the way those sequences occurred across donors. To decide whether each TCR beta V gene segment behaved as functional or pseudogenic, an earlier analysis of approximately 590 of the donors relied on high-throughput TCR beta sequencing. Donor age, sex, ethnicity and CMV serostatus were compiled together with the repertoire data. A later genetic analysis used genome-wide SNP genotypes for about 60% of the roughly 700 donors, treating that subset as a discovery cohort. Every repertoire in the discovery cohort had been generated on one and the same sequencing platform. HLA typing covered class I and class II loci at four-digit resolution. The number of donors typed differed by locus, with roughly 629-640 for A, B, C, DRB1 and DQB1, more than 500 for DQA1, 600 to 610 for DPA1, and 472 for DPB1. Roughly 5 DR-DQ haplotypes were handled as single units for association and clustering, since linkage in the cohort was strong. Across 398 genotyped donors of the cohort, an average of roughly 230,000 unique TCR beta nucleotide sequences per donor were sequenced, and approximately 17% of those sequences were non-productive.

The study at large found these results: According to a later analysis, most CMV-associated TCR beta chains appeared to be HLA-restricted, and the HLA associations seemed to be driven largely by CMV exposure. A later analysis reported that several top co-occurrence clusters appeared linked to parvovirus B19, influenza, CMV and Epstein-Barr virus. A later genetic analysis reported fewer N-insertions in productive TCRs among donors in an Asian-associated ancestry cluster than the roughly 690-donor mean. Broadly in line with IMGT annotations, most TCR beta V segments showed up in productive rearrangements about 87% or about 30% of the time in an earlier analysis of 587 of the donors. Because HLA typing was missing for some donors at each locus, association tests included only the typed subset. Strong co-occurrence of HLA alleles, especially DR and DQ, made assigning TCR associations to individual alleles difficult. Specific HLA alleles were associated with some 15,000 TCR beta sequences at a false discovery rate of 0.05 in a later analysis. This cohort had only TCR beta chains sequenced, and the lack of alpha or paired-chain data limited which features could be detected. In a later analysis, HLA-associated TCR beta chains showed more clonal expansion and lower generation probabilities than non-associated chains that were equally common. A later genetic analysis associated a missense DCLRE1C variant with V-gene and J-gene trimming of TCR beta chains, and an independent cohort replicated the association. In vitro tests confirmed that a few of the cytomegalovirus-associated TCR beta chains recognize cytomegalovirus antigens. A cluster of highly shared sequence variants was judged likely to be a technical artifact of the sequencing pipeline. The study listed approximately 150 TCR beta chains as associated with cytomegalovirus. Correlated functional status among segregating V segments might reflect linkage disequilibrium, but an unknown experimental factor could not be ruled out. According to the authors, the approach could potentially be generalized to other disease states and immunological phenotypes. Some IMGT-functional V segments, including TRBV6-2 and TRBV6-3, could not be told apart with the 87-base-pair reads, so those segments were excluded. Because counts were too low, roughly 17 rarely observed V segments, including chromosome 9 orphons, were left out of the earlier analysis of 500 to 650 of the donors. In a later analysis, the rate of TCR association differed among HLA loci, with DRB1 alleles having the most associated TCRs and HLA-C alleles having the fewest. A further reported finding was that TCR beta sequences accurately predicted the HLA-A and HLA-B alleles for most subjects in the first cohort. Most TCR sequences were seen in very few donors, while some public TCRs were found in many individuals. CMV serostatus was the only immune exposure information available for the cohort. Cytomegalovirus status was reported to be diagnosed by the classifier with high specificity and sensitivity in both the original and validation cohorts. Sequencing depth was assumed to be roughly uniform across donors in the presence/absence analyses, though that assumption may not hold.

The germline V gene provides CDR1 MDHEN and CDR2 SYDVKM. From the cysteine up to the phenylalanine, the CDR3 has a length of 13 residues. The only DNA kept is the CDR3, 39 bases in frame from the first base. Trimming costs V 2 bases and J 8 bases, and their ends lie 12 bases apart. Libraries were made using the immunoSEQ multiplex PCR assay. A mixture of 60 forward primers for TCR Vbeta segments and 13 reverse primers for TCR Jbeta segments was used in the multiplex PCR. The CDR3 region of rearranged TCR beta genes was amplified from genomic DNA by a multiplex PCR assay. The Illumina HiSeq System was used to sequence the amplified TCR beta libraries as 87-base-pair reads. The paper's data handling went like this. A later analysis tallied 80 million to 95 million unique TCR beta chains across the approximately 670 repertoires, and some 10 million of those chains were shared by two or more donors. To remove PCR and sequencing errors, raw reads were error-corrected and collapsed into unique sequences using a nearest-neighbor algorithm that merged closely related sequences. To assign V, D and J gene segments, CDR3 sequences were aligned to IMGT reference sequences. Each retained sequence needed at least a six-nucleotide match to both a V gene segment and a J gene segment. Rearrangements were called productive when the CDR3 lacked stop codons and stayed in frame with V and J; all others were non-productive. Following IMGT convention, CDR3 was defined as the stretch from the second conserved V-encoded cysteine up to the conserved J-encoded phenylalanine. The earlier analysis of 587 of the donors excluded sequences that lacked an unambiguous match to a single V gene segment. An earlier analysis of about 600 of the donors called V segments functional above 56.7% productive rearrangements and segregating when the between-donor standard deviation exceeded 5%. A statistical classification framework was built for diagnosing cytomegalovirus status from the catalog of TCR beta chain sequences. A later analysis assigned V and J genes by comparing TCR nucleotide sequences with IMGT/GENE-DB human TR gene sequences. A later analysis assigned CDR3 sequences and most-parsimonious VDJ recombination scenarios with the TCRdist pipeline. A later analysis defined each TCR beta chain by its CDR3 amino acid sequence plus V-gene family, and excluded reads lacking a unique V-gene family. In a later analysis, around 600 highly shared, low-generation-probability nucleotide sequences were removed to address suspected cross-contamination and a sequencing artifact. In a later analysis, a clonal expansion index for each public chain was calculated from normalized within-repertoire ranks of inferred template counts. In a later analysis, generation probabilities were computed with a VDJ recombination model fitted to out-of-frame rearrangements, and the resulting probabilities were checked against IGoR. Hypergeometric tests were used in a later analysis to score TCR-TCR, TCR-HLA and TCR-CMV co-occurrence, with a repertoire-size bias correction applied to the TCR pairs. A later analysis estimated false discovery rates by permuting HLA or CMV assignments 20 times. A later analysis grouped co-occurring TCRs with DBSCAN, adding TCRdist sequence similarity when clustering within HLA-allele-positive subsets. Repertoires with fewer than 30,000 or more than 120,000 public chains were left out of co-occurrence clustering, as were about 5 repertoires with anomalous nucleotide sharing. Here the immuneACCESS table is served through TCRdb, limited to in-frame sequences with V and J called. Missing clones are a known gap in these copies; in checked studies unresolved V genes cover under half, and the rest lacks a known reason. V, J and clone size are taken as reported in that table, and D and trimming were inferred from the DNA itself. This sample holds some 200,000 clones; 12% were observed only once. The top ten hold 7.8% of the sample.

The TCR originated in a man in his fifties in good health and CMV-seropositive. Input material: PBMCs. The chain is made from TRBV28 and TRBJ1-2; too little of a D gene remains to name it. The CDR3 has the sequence CASSLGGNIGYTF. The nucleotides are TGTGCCAGCAGTTTAGGAGGGAACATCGGCTACACCTTC.